The 17 T cell receptor beta chains presented below share a single source sample, sequenced in a study of blood T cell repertoires in COVID-19. Generated by immunoSEQ multiplex PCR, the TCRdb table keeps only in-frame clones and is missing some. This sample has fewer than 200,000 clones, with around 84% found just once. The sample taken for sequencing was PBMCs or T cells enriched from blood (not recorded which). The receptors stem from a man aged 50 or older who had recovered from COVID-19.

The chain links TRBV19 to TRBJ1-5; the D gene is possibly TRBD1 (6 bases). The CDR3 contains 16 residues. Per the germline V gene, CDR1 is LNHDA and CDR2 is SQIVND (reference sequence). V gave up 6 bases and J gave up 7 bases, with 22 bases separating them. The CDR3 loop is CASRIVTGSSEQPQHF. The CDR3 nucleotides are TGTGCCAGTAGAATCGTTACAGGGAGTTCGGAACAGCCCCAGCATTTT.

The chain employs TRBV7-8 and TRBJ1-1; TRBD1 might be the D (6 bases). V was trimmed by 5 bases and J by 8 bases, leaving 9 bases between them. The CDR3 has 11 residues. The germline V gene has CDR1 SGHVS and CDR2 FQNEAQ. The CDR3 loop is CASSNRGEAFF. CDR3 DNA: TGTGCCAGCAGCAATAGGGGGGAAGCTTTCTTT.

In DNA, the CDR3 is TGCGCCAGCAGCCCACTCACAGGGTTGGAGACCCAGTACTTC. It specifies CASSPLTGLETQYF. This chain links TRBV4-1 with TRBJ2-5; D possibly corresponds to TRBD1 (6 bases). Trimming cost V 4 bases and J 5 bases, with 14 bases left between them. The CDR3 totals 14 residues. Germline CDR1 and CDR2: MGHRA and YSYEKL.

This clone was recorded a few times. The gene calls are TRBV6-5 and TRBJ1-4; 7 bases match TRBD1. The CDR3 covers 13 residues. Looked up from germline, CDR1 is MNHEY and CDR2 is SVGAGI. Trimming at V came to 8 bases and at J to 10 bases, leaving 10 bases not matched to a gene. This CDR3 reads CASHMTGYGKLFF. Here the CDR3 DNA reads TGTGCCAGCCATATGACAGGGTATGGAAAACTGTTTTTT.

The V gene is TRBV29-1, the J gene TRBJ1-2; 8 bases match TRBD1. Germline V CDR1 and CDR2: SQVTM, ANQGSEA. The trim removed 5 bases at V and 5 bases at J, leaving 4 bases unmatched. The CDR3 consists of 12 residues. In nucleotides, the CDR3 is TGCAGCGTTTTGACAGGGGATTATGGCTACACCTTC. Amino acids: CSVLTGDYGYTF.

This chain joins TRBV4-1 and TRBJ2-7; D is possibly TRBD2 (6 bases). CDR1 and CDR2 from the germline V gene are MGHRA and YSYEKL. The CDR3 has 17 residues. V lost 3 bases and J 1 base, leaving 19 bases between the germline ends. The CDR3 DNA follows: TGCGCCAGCAGCCACACTCTCGCGCTAGCGAAGTCCTACGAGCAGTACTTC. This encodes CASSHTLALAKSYEQYF.

V is TRBV7-8 and J is TRBJ1-2; D perhaps matches TRBD1 (6 bases). The CDR3 has 15 amino acids. Germline V gene lookup returns CDR1 SGHVS and CDR2 FQNEAQ. Trimming pared 6 bases from V and 4 bases from J, leaving 18 bases between. Here the CDR3 reads CASSTDRGDIYGYTF. The CDR3 coding sequence is TGTGCCAGCAGTACGGACAGAGGAGATATCTATGGCTACACCTTC.

This clone was picked up a small number of times. J is TRBJ1-3 and V is TRBV27; the D gene is possibly TRBD1 (6 bases). This CDR3 has 18 amino acids. Germline V gene lookup returns CDR1 MNHEY and CDR2 SMNVEV (reference sequence). Trimming took off 2 bases at V and 0 bases at J, with 17 bases between the two ends. Here the CDR3 DNA reads TGTGCCAGCAGTTTAACCTCGCGTGGGGGCCGCTCTGGAAACACCATATATTTT. Its protein product is CASSLTSRGGRSGNTIYF.

This clone has a single count. This rearrangement joins TRBV5-6 to TRBJ1-1; D possibly corresponds to TRBD1 (5 bases). The CDR3 covers 13 residues. Per the germline V gene, CDR1 is SGHDT and CDR2 is YYEEEE. Trimming removed 2 bases at V and 7 bases at J, with 12 bases between. The CDR3 DNA sequence: TGTGCCAGCAGCTTTGGGGCAGCCCTTGAAGCTTTCTTT. It translates to CASSFGAALEAFF.

The chain carries TRBV7-2 and TRBJ1-1, with TRBD1 identical over 10 bases. The germline gives CDR1 SGHTA, CDR2 FQGNSA. CDR3 length: 15 residues. V was clipped by 0 bases and J by 11 bases; unmatched bases: 9. The CDR3 loop reads CASSLAAAGQGDAFF. CDR3 nucleotides: TGTGCCAGCAGCTTAGCGGCAGCTGGACAGGGGGACGCTTTCTTT.

This chain uses TRBV7-9 with TRBJ1-5; 8 nucleotides align to TRBD1. V shed 1 base, J shed 3 bases, and the junction held 5 bases outside the gene matches. Per the germline V gene, CDR1 is SEHNR and CDR2 is FQNEAQ (reference sequence). This CDR3 is 16 amino acids long. The CDR3: CASSLETGVVNQPQHF. CDR3 in DNA: TGTGCCAGCAGCTTAGAGACAGGGGTGGTCAATCAGCCCCAGCATTTT. The full variable domain, with the rest looked up from reference TRBV7-9 and TRBJ1-5, is DTGVSQNPRHKITKRGQNVTFRCDPISEHNRLYWYRQTLGQGPEFLTYFQNEAQLEKSRLLSDRFSAERPKGSFSTLEIQRTEQGDSAMYLCASSLETGVVNQPQHFGDGTRLSIL.

V is TRBV15 and J is TRBJ1-4; D not resolved. V lost 3 bases to trimming and J lost 11 bases, with 10 bases between them. Germline V lookup: CDR1 LNHNV, CDR2 YYDKDF (reference sequence). This CDR3 is 12 amino acids long. The CDR3: CATSREIGKLFF. DNA of the CDR3: TGTGCCACCAGCAGGGAGATCGGGAAACTGTTTTTT. The full variable domain, in which reference TRBV15 and TRBJ1-4 provide the parts outside the CDR3, is DAMVIQNPRYQVTQFGKPVTLSCSQTLNHNVMYWYQQKSSQAPKLLFHYYDKDFNNEADTPDNFQSRRPNTSFCFLDIRSPGLGDTAMYLCATSREIGKLFFGSGTQLSVL.

The chain is built from TRBV5-1 and TRBJ2-3; TRBD2 might be the D (5 bases). Germline CDR1 reads SGHRS; CDR2 reads YFSETQ. V lost 0 bases and J lost 3, with 8 bases in between. CDR3 size: 14 residues. The CDR3 sequence is CASSLERATDTQYF. For the CDR3, the DNA is TGCGCCAGCAGCTTGGAGAGGGCAACAGATACGCAGTATTTT.

The CDR3 DNA reads as TGTGCCAGCAGCCAAGTCTCTGGAGGGAGTAGCAATCAGCCCCAGCATTTT. Residues: CASSQVSGGSSNQPQHF. The V and J genes are TRBV3-1 (or the pseudogene TRBV3-2) and TRBJ1-5; D is undetermined. The CDR3 consists of 17 residues. Germline V gene sequence: CDR1 LGHDT, CDR2 YNNKEL (reference sequence). V lost 1 base and J lost 0, with 13 bases in between.

The chain couples TRBV19 to TRBJ1-6; D remains unclear. V gave up 3 bases and J gave up 6 bases, with 9 bases separating them. The germline gives CDR1 LNHDA, CDR2 SQIVND (reference sequence). The CDR3 length is 14 residues. CDR3 in amino acids: CASSMRESNSPLHF. CDR3 DNA: TGTGCCAGTAGTATGCGGGAAAGTAATTCACCCCTCCACTTT.

The rearrangement links TRBV12-3 or TRBV12-4 to TRBJ2-7; D remains unclear. The CDR3 is 12 amino acids. Deletions cut 7 bases from V and 4 bases from J, with 11 bases between. The chain's CDR3 is CASKLHGYEQYF. Here the CDR3 DNA reads TGTGCCAGCAAGCTACACGGGTACGAGCAGTACTTC.

The chain carries TRBV7-3 and TRBJ2-7; 7 bases are shared with TRBD1. This CDR3 has 13 amino acids. Looked up from germline, CDR1 is SGHTA and CDR2 is FQGTGA. The trim removed 4 bases at V and 0 bases at J, leaving 0 bases unmatched. In DNA, the CDR3 is TGTGCCAGCAGCTGGGACAGCTCCTACGAGCAGTACTTC. Protein product: CASSWDSSYEQYF. The full variable domain, completed using reference TRBV7-3 and TRBJ2-7, is GAGVSQTPSNKVTEKGKYVELRCDPISGHTALYWYRQSLGQGPEFLIYFQGTGAADDSGLPNDRFFAVRPEGSVSTLKIQRTERGDSAVYLCASSWDSSYEQYFGPGTRLTVT.